The following is a TCR beta chain sequence with its context. Antigen specificity is unknown. This CDR3 is 12 amino acids long. Deletions cut 3 bases from V and 4 bases from J, with 7 bases between. Germline loops: CDR1 SGHAT, CDR2 FQDESV (reference sequence). Memory CD4+ T cells were sorted as all CD4+ cells except CD45RA+CCR7+CD95- naive cells, over 95% pure. Total CD4+ T cells and monocytes came from CD4/CD14 microbead positive selection. Sorted cells lacked CD8+, CD14+, CD16+, CD56+, CD19+ and CD25-bright cells. These data originate in a study of human CD4 T cells and Enterobacteriaceae. Study-level results: Ex vivo reactivity came only from nucleotide matches to CFSE-low cultures.

Detection sensitivity for ex vivo total memory CD4+ was one cell in 200,000. Assay: immunoSEQ multiplex PCR; the TCRdb copy retains only in-frame clones and omits some. The repertoire holds tens of thousands of clones, around 80% seen once, with approximately 0.95% in the top ten. The sequenced sample was memory CD4+ T cells from blood. The origin of this receptor is a human donor in good health. The genes are TRBV11-1 and TRBJ2-7, with a tentative D call TRBD2 (6 bases). CDR3 sequence reads: CASSLRGYEQYF. DNA of the CDR3: TGTGCCAGCAGCTTGCGGGGTTACGAGCAGTACTTC.